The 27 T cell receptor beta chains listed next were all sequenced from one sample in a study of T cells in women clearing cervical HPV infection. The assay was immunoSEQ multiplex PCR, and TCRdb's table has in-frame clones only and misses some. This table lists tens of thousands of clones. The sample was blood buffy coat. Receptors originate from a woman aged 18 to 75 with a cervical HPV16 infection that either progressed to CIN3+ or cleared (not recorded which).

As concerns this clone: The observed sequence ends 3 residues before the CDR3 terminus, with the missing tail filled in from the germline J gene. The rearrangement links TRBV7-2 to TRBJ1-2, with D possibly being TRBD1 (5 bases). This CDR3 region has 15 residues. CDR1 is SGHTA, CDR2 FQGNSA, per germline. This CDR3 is CASSFPDTGILGYTF. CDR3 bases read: TGTGCCAGCAGCTTCCCCGACACAGGCATATTAGGC.

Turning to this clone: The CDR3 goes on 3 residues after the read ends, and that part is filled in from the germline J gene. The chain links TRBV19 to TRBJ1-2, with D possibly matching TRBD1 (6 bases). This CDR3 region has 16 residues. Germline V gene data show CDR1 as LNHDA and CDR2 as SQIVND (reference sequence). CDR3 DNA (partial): TGTGCCAGTAGTATTAGCGGGGGGCTAGCCAAAAACATC. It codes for CASSISGGLAKNI. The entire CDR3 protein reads CASSISGGLAKNIYTF.

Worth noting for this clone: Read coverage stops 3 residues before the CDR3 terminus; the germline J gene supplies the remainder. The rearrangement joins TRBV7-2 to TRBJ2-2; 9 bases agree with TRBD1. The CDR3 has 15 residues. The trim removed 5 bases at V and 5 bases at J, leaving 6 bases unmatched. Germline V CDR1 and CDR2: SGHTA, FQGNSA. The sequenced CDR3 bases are TGTGCCAGCAGCGACACAGGGGGCCGAACCGGGGAG. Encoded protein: CASSDTGGRTGE. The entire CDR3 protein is CASSDTGGRTGELFF.

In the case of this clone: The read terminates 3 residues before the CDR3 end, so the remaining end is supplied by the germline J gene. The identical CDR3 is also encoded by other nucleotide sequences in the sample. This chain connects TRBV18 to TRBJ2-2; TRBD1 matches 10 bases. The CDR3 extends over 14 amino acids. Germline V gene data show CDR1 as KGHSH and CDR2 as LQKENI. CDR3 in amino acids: CASSPGQGIEKLFF. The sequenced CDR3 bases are TGTGCCAGCTCACCGGGACAGGGGATTGAAAAG.

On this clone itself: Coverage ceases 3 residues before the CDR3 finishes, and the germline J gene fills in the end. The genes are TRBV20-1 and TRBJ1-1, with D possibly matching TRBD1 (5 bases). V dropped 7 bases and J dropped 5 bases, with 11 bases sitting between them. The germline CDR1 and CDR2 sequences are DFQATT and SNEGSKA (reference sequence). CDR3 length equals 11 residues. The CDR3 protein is CSVRRVTEAFF. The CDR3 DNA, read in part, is TGCAGTGTCCGCAGGGTTACTGAA.

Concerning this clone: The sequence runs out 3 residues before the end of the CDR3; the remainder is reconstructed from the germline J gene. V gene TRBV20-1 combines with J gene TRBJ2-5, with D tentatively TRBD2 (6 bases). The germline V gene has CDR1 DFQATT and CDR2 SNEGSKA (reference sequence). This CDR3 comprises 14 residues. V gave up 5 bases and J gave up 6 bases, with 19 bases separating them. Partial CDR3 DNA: TGCAGTGCTCCCCGACTAGGAGATCGGCAGACC. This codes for CSAPRLGDRQT. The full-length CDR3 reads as CSAPRLGDRQTQYF.

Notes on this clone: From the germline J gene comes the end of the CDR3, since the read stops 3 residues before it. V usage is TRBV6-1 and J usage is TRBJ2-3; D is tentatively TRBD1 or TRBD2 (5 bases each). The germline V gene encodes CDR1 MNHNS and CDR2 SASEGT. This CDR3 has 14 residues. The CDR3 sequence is CASSAEDNNQPQYF. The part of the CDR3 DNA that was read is TGTGCCAGCAGTGCGGAGGACAACAATCAGCCG.

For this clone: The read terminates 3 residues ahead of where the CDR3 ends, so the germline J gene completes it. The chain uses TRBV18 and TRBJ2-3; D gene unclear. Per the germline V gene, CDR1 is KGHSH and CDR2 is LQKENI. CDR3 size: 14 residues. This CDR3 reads CASSRNRDNQPQYF. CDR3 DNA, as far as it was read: TGTGCCAGCTCACGGAACAGAGACAATCAGCCG.

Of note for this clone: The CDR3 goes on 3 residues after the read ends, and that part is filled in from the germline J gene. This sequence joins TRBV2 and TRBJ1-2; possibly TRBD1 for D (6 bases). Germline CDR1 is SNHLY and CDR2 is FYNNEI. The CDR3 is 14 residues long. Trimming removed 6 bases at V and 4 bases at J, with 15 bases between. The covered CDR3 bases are TGTGCCAGCAGCGGGGGGGGCGGCACCTATGGC. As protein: CASSGGGGTYG. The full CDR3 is CASSGGGGTYGYTF.

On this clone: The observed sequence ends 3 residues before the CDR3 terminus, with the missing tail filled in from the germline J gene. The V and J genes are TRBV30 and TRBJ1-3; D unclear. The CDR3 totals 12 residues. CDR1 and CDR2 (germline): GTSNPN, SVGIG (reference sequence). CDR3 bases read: TGTGCCTGGAGTAGAGAGGCCCGTTCC. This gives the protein CAWSREARS. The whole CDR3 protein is CAWSREARSIYF.

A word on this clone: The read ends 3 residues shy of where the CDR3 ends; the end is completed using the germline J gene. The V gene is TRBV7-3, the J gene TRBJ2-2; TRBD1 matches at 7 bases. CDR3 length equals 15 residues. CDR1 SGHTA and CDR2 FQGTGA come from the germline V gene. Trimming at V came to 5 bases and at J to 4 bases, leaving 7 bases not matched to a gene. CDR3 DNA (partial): TGTGCCAGCAGCCTAAGGCCAGGGGGCACCGGGGAG. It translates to CASSLRPGGTGE. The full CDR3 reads CASSLRPGGTGELFF.

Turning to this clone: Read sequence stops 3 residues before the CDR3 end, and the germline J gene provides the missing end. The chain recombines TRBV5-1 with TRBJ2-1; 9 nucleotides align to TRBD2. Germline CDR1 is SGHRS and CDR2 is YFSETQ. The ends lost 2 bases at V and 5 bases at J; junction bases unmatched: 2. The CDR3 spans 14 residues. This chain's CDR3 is CASSLRTSDNEQFF. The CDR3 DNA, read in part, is TGCGCCAGCAGCTTAAGGACTAGCGACAATGAG.

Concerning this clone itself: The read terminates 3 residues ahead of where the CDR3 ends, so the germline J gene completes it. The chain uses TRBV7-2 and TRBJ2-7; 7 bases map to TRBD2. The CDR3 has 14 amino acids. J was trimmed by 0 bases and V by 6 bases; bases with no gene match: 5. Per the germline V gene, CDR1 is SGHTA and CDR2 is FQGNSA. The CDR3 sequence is CASSGGGSSYEQYF. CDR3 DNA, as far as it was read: TGTGCCAGCAGTGGGGGGGGGAGCTCCTACGAG.

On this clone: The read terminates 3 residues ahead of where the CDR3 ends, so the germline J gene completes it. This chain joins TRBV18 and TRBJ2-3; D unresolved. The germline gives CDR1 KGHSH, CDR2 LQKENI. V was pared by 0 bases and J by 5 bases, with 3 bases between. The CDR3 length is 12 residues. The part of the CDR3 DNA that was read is TGTGCCAGCTCACCACCCGGAGATACG. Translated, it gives CASSPPGDT. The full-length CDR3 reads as CASSPPGDTQYF. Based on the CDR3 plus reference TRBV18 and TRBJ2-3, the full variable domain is NAGVMQNPRHLVRRRGQEARLRCSPMKGHSHVYWYRQLPEEGLKFMVYLQKENIIDESGMPKERFSAEFPKEGPSILRIQQVVRGDSAAYFCASSPPGDTQYFGPGTRLTVL.

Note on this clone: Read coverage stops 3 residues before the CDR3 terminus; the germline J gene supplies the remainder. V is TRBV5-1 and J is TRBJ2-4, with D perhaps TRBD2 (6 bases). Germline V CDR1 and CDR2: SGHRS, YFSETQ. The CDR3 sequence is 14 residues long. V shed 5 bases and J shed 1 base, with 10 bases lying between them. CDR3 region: CASSSGDAKNIQYF. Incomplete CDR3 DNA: TGCGCCAGCAGTTCGGGGGACGCCAAAAACATT.

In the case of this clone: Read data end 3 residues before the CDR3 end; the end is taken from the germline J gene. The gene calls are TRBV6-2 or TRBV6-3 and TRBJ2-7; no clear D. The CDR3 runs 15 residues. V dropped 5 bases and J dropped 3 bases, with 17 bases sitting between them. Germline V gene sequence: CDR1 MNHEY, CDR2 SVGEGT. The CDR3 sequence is CASSPTGRPLYEQYF. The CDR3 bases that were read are TGTGCCAGCAGTCCTACTGGGCGTCCTCTCTACGAG.

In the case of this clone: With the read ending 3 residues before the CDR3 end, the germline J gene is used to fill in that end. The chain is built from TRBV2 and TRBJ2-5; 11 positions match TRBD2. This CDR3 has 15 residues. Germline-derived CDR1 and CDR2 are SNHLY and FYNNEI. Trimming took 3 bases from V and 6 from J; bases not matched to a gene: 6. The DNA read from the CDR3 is TGTGCCAGCAGTGAGGTAGCGGGGGGGCATAAGACC. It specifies CASSEVAGGHKT. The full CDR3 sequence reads CASSEVAGGHKTQYF. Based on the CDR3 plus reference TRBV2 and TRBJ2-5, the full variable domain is EPEVTQTPSHQVTQMGQEVILRCVPISNHLYFYWYRQILGQKVEFLVSFYNNEISEKSEIFDDQFSVERPDGSNFTLKIRSTKLEDSAMYFCASSEVAGGHKTQYFGPGTRLLVL.

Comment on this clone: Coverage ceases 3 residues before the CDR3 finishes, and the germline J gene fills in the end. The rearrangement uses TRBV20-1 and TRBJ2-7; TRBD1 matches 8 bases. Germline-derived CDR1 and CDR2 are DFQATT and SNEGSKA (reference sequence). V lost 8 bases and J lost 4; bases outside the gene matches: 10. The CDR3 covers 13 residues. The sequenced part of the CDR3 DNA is TGCAGTACCCAGCAGGGGGCGCGATACGAG. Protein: CSTQQGARYE. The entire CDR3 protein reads CSTQQGARYEQYF.

Incomplete CDR3 DNA: TGCAGTGCTAGTGGCCGGGTGTTCATGAACACTGAA. Translation gives CSASGRVFMNTE. The entire CDR3 protein reads CSASGRVFMNTEAFF. The rearrangement uses TRBV20-1 and TRBJ1-1; D is uncertain. The read terminates 3 residues ahead of where the CDR3 ends, so the germline J gene completes it. CDR1 is DFQATT, CDR2 SNEGSKA, per germline (reference sequence). The V end was cut by 3 bases, the J end by 0 bases, with 14 bases between. This CDR3 is 15 amino acids long.

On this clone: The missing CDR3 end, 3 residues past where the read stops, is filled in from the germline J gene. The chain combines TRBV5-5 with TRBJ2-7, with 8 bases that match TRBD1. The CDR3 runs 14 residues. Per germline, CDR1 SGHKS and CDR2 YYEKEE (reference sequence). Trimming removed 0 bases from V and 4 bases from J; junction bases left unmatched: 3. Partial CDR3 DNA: TGTGCCAGCAGCTTGGCAGGGGGCAATTACGAG. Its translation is CASSLAGGNYE. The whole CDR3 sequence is CASSLAGGNYEQYF. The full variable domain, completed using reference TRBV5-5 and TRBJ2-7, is DAGVTQSPTHLIKTRGQQVTLRCSPISGHKSVSWYQQVLGQGPQFIFQYYEKEERGRGNFPDRFSARQFPNYSSELNVNALLLGDSALYLCASSLAGGNYEQYFGPGTRLTVT.

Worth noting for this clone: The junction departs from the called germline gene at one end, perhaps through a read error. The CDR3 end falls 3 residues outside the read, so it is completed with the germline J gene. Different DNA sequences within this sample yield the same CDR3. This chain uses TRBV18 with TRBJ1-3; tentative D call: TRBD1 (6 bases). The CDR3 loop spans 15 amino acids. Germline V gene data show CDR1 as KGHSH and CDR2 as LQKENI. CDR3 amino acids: CASSLADSSGNTIYF. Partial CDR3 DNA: TGTGCCAGCTCACTTGCGGACAGCTCTGGAAACACA. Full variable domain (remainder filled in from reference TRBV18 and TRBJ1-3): NAGVMQNPRHLVRRRGQEARLRCSPMKGHSHVYWYRQLPEEGLKFMVYLQKENIIDESGMPKERFSAEFPKEGPSILRIQQVVRGDSAAYFCASSLADSSGNTIYFGEGSWLTVV.

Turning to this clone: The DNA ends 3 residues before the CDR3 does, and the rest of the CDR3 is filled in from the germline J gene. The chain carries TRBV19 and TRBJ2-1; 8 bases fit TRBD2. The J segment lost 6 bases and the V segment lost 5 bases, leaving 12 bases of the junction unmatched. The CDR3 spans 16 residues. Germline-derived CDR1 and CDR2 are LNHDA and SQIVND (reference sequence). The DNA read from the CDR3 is TGTGCCAGTAGTGACTCCGGGGGGGCCCGTCGCAATGAG. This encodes CASSDSGGARRNE. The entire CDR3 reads CASSDSGGARRNEQFF.

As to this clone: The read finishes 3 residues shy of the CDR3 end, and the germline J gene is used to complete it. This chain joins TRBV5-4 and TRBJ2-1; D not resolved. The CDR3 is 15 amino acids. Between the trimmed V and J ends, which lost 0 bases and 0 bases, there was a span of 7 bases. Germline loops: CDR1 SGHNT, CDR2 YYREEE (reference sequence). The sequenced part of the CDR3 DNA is TGTGCCAGCAGCTTGGGACAAAGCTCCTACAATGAG. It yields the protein CASSLGQSSYNE. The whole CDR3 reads CASSLGQSSYNEQFF. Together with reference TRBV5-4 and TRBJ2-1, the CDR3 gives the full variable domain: ETGVTQSPTHLIKTRGQQVTLRCSSQSGHNTVSWYQQALGQGPQFIFQYYREEENGRGNFPPRFSGLQFPNYSSELNVNALELDDSALYLCASSLGQSSYNEQFFGPGTRLTVL.

The part of the CDR3 DNA that was read is TGTGCCAGCTCACCGATCAGTCGTGACACTGAA. It specifies CASSPISRDTE. The CDR3 reads in full as CASSPISRDTEAFF. The chain employs TRBV18 and TRBJ1-1; D is unresolved. The read comes to an end 3 residues before the CDR3 does, leaving the germline J gene to fill in the end. The CDR3 totals 14 residues. Germline V gene sequence: CDR1 KGHSH, CDR2 LQKENI. With 3 bases removed from V and 3 bases from J, the gap between germline ends came to 11 bases.

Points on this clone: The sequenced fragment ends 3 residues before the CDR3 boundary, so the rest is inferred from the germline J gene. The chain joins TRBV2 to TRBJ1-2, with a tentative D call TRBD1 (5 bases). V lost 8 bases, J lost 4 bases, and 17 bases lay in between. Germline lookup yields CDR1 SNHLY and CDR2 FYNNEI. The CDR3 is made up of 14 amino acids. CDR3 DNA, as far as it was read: TGTGCCAGCCTGTTACAGGAATTTTTCTATGGC. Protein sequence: CASLLQEFFYG. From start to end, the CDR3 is CASLLQEFFYGYTF.

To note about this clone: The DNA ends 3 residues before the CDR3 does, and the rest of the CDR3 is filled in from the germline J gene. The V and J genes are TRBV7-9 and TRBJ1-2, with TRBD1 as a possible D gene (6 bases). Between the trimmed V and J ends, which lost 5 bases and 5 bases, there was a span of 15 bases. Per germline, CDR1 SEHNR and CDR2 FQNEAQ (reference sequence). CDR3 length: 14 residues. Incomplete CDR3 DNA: TGTGCCAGCAGCCAGAGACAGGCGGGTTATGGC. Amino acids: CASSQRQAGYG. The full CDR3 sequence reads CASSQRQAGYGYTF.

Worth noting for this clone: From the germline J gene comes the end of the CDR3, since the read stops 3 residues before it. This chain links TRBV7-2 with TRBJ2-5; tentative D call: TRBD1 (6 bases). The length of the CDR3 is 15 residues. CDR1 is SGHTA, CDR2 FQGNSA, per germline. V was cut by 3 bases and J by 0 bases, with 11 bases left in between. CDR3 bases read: TGTGCCAGCAGCTTTACTCCAGGGGACCAAGAGACC. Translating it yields CASSFTPGDQET. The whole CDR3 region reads CASSFTPGDQETQYF.